This is a list of T cell receptor beta chains from one sample in a study of OX40 agonist ivuxolimab in advanced cancers. Assay used: immunoSEQ multiplex PCR; TCRdb lists only in-frame clones, some missing. The sample shows about 98,000 clones, around nine tenths of them seen only once. The sequencing here drew on CD4+ or CD8+ T cells sorted from blood, taken in a trial of the OX40 agonist ivuxolimab. The receptors were sampled from an adult with an advanced solid tumor such as melanoma, head and neck, liver or kidney cancer. Both conserved end residues are part of each CDR3. The D gene is left open where the match is weak. Only part of the rows carry a size: once, few, many, or a class if the clone is expanded.

>TRBJ2-2|.|TRBV2|TRBD1
TGTGCCAGCAGTAAAACGACAGGGCCGGGCGTCGGGGAGCTGTTTTTT
CASSKTTGPGVGELFF
>TRBJ2-7|.|TRBV10-2|TRBD1
TGCGCCAGCAGTGAGCCAGGGGACAGTAACTACGAGCAGTACTTC
CASSEPGDSNYEQYF
>TRBJ2-2|.|TRBV2|.
TGTGCCAGCACCCGGCGAGGGGAGCTGTTTTTT
CASTRRGELFF
>TRBJ1-1|few|TRBV7-3|.
TGTGCCAGTAAGCAACAGCCGAACACTGAAGCTTTCTTT
CASKQQPNTEAFF
>TRBJ1-1|.|TRBV27|.
TGTGCCAGCAGTTTATCGGGAAGGGGGTTGGTCGTAAGCCCGAACACTGAAGCTTTCTTT
CASSLSGRGLVVSPNTEAFF
>TRBJ2-7|.|TRBV6-5|TRBD1
TGTGCCAGCAGTTACGTCGGACAGGGTAGAGACGAGCAGTACTTC
CASSYVGQGRDEQYF
>TRBJ2-2|.|TRBV28|.
TGTGCCAGCAGAACCGAGGGACAAGCGAACACCGGGGAGCTGTTTTTT
CASRTEGQANTGELFF
>TRBJ1-4|.|TRBV4-2|.
TGTGCCAGCAGCCAAGGAACGAGGATAACGGTTGGAACCAATGAAAAACTGTTTTTT
CASSQGTRITVGTNEKLFF
>TRBJ2-7|.|TRBV5-1|.
TGCGCCAGCAGCTTGGGACAGGAGAGGGAGCAGTACTTC
CASSLGQEREQYF
>TRBJ2-5|.|TRBV5-4|TRBD2
TGTGCCAGCAGCACCGGGACTAGTGGGGGGTTGGGAGGAGCGACCCAGTACTTC
CASSTGTSGGLGGATQYF
>TRBJ1-2|.|TRBV6-5|.
TGTGCCAGCAGTTACCCAGAGGGTGCACGGGGGTACACCTTC
CASSYPEGARGYTF
>TRBJ2-7|.|TRBV10-3|.
TGTGCCATCACCCGGGACGAGGTTTCCGAGCAGTACTTC
CAITRDEVSEQYF
>TRBJ1-5|.|TRBV5-1|.
TGCGCCAGCAGTCAGGACGCCGGAGGACAGCCCCAGCATTTT
CASSQDAGGQPQHF
>TRBJ2-3|once|TRBV5-1|TRBD1
TGCGCCAGCAGCGACCAGGGGGCGGGAGATACGCAGTATTTT
CASSDQGAGDTQYF
>TRBJ2-1|.|TRBV5-1|.
TGCGCCAGCAGCTTGCAGGGTGGGGACAATGAGCAGTTCTTC
CASSLQGGDNEQFF
>TRBJ2-5|.|TRBV7-2|.
TGTGCCAGCAGCTTAGGCCCAAGGGAAGAGACCCAGTACTTC
CASSLGPREETQYF
>TRBJ1-5|.|TRBV7-8|.
TGTGCCAGCAGCCTCAAACGACTCCGGGGGTCAGGTCAGCCCCAGCATTTT
CASSLKRLRGSGQPQHF
>TRBJ2-7|.|TRBV9|TRBD2
TGTGCCAGCAGCGTAGCGGGGGGTTACTCCTACGAGCAGTACTTC
CASSVAGGYSYEQYF
>TRBJ1-1|.|TRBV27|.
TGTGCCAGTCATAGGCTCGAGGCGAACACTGAAGCTTTCTTT
CASHRLEANTEAFF
>TRBJ2-3|.|TRBV6-6|.
TGTGCCAGCACCCCCTTCGGGGAAGTTACAGATACGCAGTATTTT
CASTPFGEVTDTQYF